This T cell receptor (beta chain) derives from a study of patients and donors after allogeneic stem cell transplantation. This clonotype was picked up many times. CDR1 and CDR2 (germline): LGHDT, YNNKEL (reference sequence). The germline V and J ends were trimmed by 2 bases and 3 bases, with 12 bases remaining between them. The CDR3 has 15 residues. One entry per CDR3 protein results from TCRdb running MiXCR on the RT-PCR reads. There are approximately 250,000 distinct CDR3 sequences in the sample; 13% to 15% occur only once, and 11% lies in the top ten. The clonotype was recovered from a human donor who was either an allogeneic HSCT recipient or a stem cell or donor lymphocyte infusion donor (not recorded which). It is not recorded whose cells these are; they may come from a transplant donor. The sample comprised blood, either unsorted or a sorted T cell fraction (not recorded which). J is TRBJ2-3 and V is TRBV3-1; perhaps TRBD2 as D (6 bases). The chain's CDR3 is CASSQRAGRTDTQYF. CDR3 nucleotide sequence: TGTGCCAGCAGCCAAAGGGCGGGGCGTACAGATACGCAGTATTTT.